These T cell receptor beta chains were read from a single sample in a study of regulatory T cells in long-lasting Graves disease. MiXCR, applied by TCRdb to the multiplex PCR reads, yields one record per CDR3 protein. This sample has 400,000 to 450,000 distinct CDR3 sequences, with around 22% found just once. This material consisted of peripheral blood mononuclear cells (PBMCs), taken when the disease was refractory, from a patient treated with antithyroid drugs. The source of these receptors is a female donor with Graves disease. The CDR3 runs from the conserved cysteine through the conserved F or W. A D gene is named only where the DNA matches it firmly. Part of the rows lack a size; the others show once, few, many or a class for expanded clones.

V	D	J	size	CDR3	DNA
TRBV5-1	NA	TRBJ1-2	NA	CASSQGTSRNYGYTF	TGCGCCAGCAGCCAAGGGACGTCCAGGAACTATGGCTACACCTTC
TRBV7-8	TRBD2	TRBJ2-5	NA	CASSDLASGRETQYF	TGTGCCAGCAGTGACCTGGCTAGCGGGAGAGAGACCCAGTACTTC
TRBV30	NA	TRBJ2-5	NA	CAWSRFSQETQYF	TGTGCCTGGAGTAGGTTTAGTCAAGAGACCCAGTACTTC
TRBV4-3	NA	TRBJ1-1	few	CASSQGHLNTEAFF	TGCGCCAGCAGCCAAGGTCACTTGAACACTGAAGCTTTCTTT
TRBV6-2/TRBV6-3	NA	TRBJ1-2	many	CASSYRGQRNYGYTF	TGTGCCAGCAGTTACCGGGGACAAAGAAACTATGGCTACACCTTC
TRBV4-3	NA	TRBJ2-5	NA	CASSQDPASETQYF	TGCGCCAGCAGCCAAGATCCAGCGTCAGAGACCCAGTACTTC
TRBV5-1	TRBD1	TRBJ2-7	NA	CASSRWGQGSDEQYF	TGCGCCAGCAGCCGCTGGGGACAGGGGAGCGACGAGCAGTACTTC
TRBV7-8	NA	TRBJ2-5	many	CASSSGVGGRETQYF	TGTGCCAGCAGCTCGGGAGTCGGGGGGCGAGAGACCCAGTACTTC
TRBV28	TRBD1	TRBJ1-4	NA	CASRTGIGEKLFF	TGTGCCAGCAGGACAGGGATCGGGGAAAAACTGTTTTTT
TRBV7-2	TRBD1	TRBJ2-6	few	CASRTGGTGANVLTF	TGTGCCAGCCGGACAGGGGGCACCGGGGCCAACGTCCTGACTTTC
TRBV5-1	NA	TRBJ2-7	many	CASSLVGSGYEQYF	TGCGCCAGCAGCTTGGTCGGCAGCGGATACGAGCAGTACTTC
TRBV20-1	NA	TRBJ1-2	many	CSAREQAYGYTF	TGCAGTGCTAGAGAACAGGCCTATGGCTACACCTTC
TRBV6-1	NA	TRBJ1-2	many	CATSFPGPNYGYTF	TGTGCCACCTCCTTTCCGGGACCCAACTATGGCTACACCTTC
TRBV29-1	TRBD1	TRBJ1-2	NA	CSVTGVSYGYTF	TGCAGCGTTACAGGGGTATCCTATGGCTACACCTTC
TRBV18	NA	TRBJ2-7	NA	CASSPRTDSYERYF	TGTGCCAGCTCACCGAGGACGGACTCCTACGAGCGGTACTTC
TRBV3-1	NA	TRBJ2-2	NA	CASSQGNSGANTGELFF	TGTGCCAGCAGCCAAGGGAATAGCGGAGCGAACACCGGGGAGCTGTTTTTT
TRBV6-2/TRBV6-3	TRBD1	TRBJ1-1	NA	CASRPGTGGNTEAFF	TGTGCCAGCAGGCCCGGGACAGGGGGGAACACTGAAGCTTTCTTT
TRBV3-2	NA	TRBJ1-1	NA	CASSHPPPGWVNTEAFF	TGTGCCAGCAGCCACCCTCCGCCAGGGTGGGTGAACACTGAAGCTTTCTTT
TRBV6-1	TRBD2	TRBJ2-7	many	CASILAGGSYEQYF	TGTGCCAGCATTTTAGCGGGAGGCTCCTACGAGCAGTACTTC
TRBV6-1	TRBD1	TRBJ2-5	NA	CASSHRDRAETQYF	TGTGCCAGCAGTCACCGGGACAGGGCAGAGACCCAGTACTTC
TRBV20-1	NA	TRBJ2-6	medium-sized	CSASAGSSSSGANVLTF	TGCAGTGCTAGCGCAGGGAGTAGCTCCTCTGGGGCCAACGTCCTGACTTTC
TRBV7-2	TRBD2	TRBJ2-3	NA	CASSFSGGPDTQYF	TGTGCCAGCAGCTTTTCGGGGGGTCCAGATACGCAGTATTTT
TRBV20-1	NA	TRBJ1-1	few	CSARDLRGDTEAFF	TGCAGTGCTAGAGATTTGAGGGGGGACACTGAAGCTTTCTTT
TRBV2	NA	TRBJ1-6	many	CASSDFGSNSPLHF	TGTGCCAGCAGTGATTTTGGCAGTAATTCACCCCTCCACTTT
TRBV18	NA	TRBJ1-1	many	CASSPDRGNTEAFF	TGTGCCAGCAGCCCAGACCGAGGGAACACTGAAGCTTTCTTT
TRBV7-2	NA	TRBJ2-5	many	CASSLGQGLGETQYF	TGTGCCAGCAGCTTAGGGCAGGGGTTGGGAGAGACCCAGTACTTC
TRBV7-8	TRBD1	TRBJ1-2	NA	CASSSQRQGSIGYTF	TGTGCCAGCAGCTCTCAGCGACAGGGGTCTATTGGCTACACCTTC
TRBV5-6	TRBD2	TRBJ2-7	few	CASSSSGRKSYEQYF	TGTGCCAGCAGTAGCAGCGGGAGGAAATCGTACGAGCAGTACTTC
TRBV20-1	TRBD1	TRBJ2-7	few	CSARQTGTGEGEQYF	TGCAGTGCTAGACAGACCGGGACAGGGGAAGGCGAGCAGTACTTC
TRBV10-3	NA	TRBJ2-5	NA	CAISSGTQETQYF	TGTGCCATCAGTTCCGGGACACAAGAGACCCAGTACTTC
TRBV18	NA	TRBJ1-3	NA	CASSPPGKTIYF	TGTGCCAGCTCACCACCGGGAAAGACCATATATTTT
TRBV27	NA	TRBJ1-4	many	CASSSTGIGLVEKLFF	TGTGCCAGCAGTTCCACAGGAATAGGACTTGTAGAAAAACTGTTTTTT
TRBV7-8	TRBD1	TRBJ2-7	few	CASSSRPGTGAYEQYF	TGTGCCAGCAGCAGTAGACCCGGGACAGGGGCCTACGAGCAGTACTTC
TRBV4-1	NA	TRBJ2-5	NA	CASSQDLSKFQETQYF	TGCGCCAGCAGCCAAGATCTCTCGAAGTTCCAAGAGACCCAGTACTTC
TRBV29-1	NA	TRBJ1-2	NA	CSAASGRNYGYTF	TGCAGCGCCGCGAGTGGACGGAACTATGGCTACACCTTC
TRBV29-1	NA	TRBJ1-2	many	CSVEDLGDVNYGYTF	TGCAGCGTTGAAGATCTGGGGGACGTCAACTATGGCTACACCTTC
TRBV6-2/TRBV6-3	NA	TRBJ1-1	NA	CASNPFLGRRNTEAFF	TGTGCCAGCAATCCCTTTCTCGGAAGGCGAAACACTGAAGCTTTCTTT
TRBV6-1	NA	TRBJ1-4	NA	CASSPARGAPEKLFF	TGTGCCAGCAGCCCGGCTAGGGGGGCGCCGGAAAAACTGTTTTTT
TRBV7-2	NA	TRBJ1-1	NA	CASSLSPVGIDKIEAFF	TGTGCCAGCAGCTTGTCCCCCGTCGGCATCGATAAAATTGAAGCTTTCTTT
TRBV2	TRBD1	TRBJ1-1	many	CASSAAGGGNTEAFF	TGTGCCAGCAGTGCGGCAGGGGGTGGGAACACTGAAGCTTTCTTT
TRBV20-1	TRBD1	TRBJ1-2	few	CSARAPGQWDYTF	TGCAGTGCTAGGGCTCCGGGACAGTGGGACTACACCTTC
TRBV7-8	NA	TRBJ1-1	NA	CATMTLMNTEAFF	TGTGCCACAATGACACTCATGAACACTGAAGCTTTCTTT
TRBV5-5	NA	TRBJ1-2	NA	CASSLDRLIYGYTF	TGTGCCAGCAGCTTGGACAGGTTAATCTATGGCTACACCTTC
TRBV5-1	NA	TRBJ1-1	NA	CASSSWGERNTEAFF	TGCGCCAGCAGCTCGTGGGGGGAAAGGAACACTGAAGCTTTCTTT
TRBV29-1	TRBD2	TRBJ2-2	few	CSVAPSGWGPGELFF	TGCAGCGTTGCCCCTAGCGGGTGGGGCCCCGGGGAGCTGTTTTTT
TRBV11-3	TRBD1	TRBJ2-2	NA	CASSETGGILTGELFF	TGTGCCAGCAGCGAGACAGGGGGAATCTTAACCGGGGAGCTGTTTTTT
TRBV10-3	NA	TRBJ1-2	NA	CASEDKLDNYGYTF	TGTGCCAGCGAGGACAAGTTGGATAACTATGGCTACACCTTC
TRBV28	NA	TRBJ2-7	NA	CASSLFVLYEQYF	TGTGCCAGCAGTTTATTCGTCCTATACGAGCAGTACTTC
TRBV28	TRBD1	TRBJ1-2	NA	CASSWTGTGGGYGYTF	TGTGCCAGCAGTTGGACCGGGACAGGGGGCGGCTATGGCTACACCTTC
TRBV10-3	TRBD2	TRBJ2-2	NA	CAISKGTSGLNTGELFF	TGTGCCATCAGTAAGGGGACTAGCGGGCTAAACACCGGGGAGCTGTTTTTT